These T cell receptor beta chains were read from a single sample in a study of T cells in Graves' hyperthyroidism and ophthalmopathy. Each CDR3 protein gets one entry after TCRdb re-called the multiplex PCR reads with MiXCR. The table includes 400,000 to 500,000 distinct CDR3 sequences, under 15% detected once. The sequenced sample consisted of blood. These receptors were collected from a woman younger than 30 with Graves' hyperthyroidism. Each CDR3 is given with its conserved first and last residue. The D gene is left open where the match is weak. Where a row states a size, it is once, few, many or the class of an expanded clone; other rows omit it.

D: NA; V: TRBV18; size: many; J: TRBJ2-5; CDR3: CASSPTSFETQYF; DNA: TGTGCCAGCTCACCGACTAGTTTTGAGACCCAGTACTTC
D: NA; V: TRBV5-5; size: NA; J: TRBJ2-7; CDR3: CASSSGAAYEQYF; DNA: TGTGCCAGCAGTTCGGGGGCCGCCTACGAGCAGTACTTC
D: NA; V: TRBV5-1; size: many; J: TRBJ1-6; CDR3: CASSWQPDDSPLHF; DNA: TGCGCCAGCAGCTGGCAGCCCGATGATTCACCCCTCCACTTT
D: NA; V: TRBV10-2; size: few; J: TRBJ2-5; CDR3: CASSESIAEETQYF; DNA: TGCGCCAGCAGTGAGTCGATAGCGGAGGAGACCCAGTACTTC
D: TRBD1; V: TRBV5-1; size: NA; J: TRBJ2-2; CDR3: CASSRGQTGATGELFF; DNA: TGCGCCAGCAGCCGGGGACAGACCGGGGCCACCGGGGAGCTGTTTTTT
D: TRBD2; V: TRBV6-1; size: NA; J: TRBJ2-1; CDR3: CAGGSRYNEQFF; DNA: TGTGCCGGCGGGAGTCGCTACAATGAGCAGTTCTTC
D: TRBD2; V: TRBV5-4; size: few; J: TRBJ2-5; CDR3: CASSLGGLAGRETQYF; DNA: TGTGCCAGCAGCCTCGGGGGACTAGCGGGACGAGAGACCCAGTACTTC
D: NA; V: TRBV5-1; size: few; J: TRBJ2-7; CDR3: CASSLLRLPYEQYF; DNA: TGCGCCAGCAGCTTGTTGCGCTTACCCTACGAGCAGTACTTC
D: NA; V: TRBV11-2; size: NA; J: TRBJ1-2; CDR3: CASSFSPRPEPNYGYTF; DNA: TGTGCCAGCAGCTTTAGTCCCAGACCGGAACCTAACTATGGCTACACCTTC
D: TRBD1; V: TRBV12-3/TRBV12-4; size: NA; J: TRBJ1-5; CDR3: CASRLRGQGIQPQHF; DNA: TGTGCCAGCAGACTAAGGGGACAGGGGATTCAGCCCCAGCATTTT
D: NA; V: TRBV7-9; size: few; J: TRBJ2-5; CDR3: CASSPSPFGEELYF; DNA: TGTGCCAGCAGCCCATCCCCGTTTGGAGAAGAACTGTACTTC
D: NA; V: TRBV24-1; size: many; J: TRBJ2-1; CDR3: CATSGSGQGYNEQFF; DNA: TGTGCCACCAGTGGGTCCGGCCAGGGGTACAATGAGCAGTTCTTC
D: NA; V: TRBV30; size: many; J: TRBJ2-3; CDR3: CAWSPPVIRGDTQYF; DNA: TGTGCCTGGAGTCCCCCGGTGATTCGTGGGGATACGCAGTATTTT
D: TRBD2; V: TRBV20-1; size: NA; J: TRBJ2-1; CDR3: CSASKGAGTYNEQFF; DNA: TGCAGTGCTAGTAAGGGAGCGGGAACCTACAATGAGCAGTTCTTC
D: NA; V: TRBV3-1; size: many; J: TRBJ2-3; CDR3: CASSQRVDTQYF; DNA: TGTGCCAGCAGCCAACGGGTAGATACGCAGTATTTT
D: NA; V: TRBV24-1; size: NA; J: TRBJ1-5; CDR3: CATSDLNRRLNQPQHF; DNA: TGTGCCACCAGTGATTTGAACCGACGGTTAAATCAGCCCCAGCATTTT
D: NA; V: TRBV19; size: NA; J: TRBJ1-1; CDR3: CASSMRNQGRTEAFF; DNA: TGTGCCAGTAGTATGCGGAACCAAGGGCGCACTGAAGCTTTCTTT
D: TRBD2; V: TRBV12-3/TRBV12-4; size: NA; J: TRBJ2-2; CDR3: CASSLNLAGGTGELFF; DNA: TGTGCCAGCAGTTTAAACCTAGCGGGAGGAACCGGGGAGCTGTTTTTT
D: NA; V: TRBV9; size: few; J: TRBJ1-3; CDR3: CASSVDWSGNTIYF; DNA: TGTGCCAGCAGCGTAGATTGGTCTGGAAACACCATATATTTT
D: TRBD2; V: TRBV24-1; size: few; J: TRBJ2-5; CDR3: CATGTSGRTEETQYF; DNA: TGTGCCACCGGGACTAGCGGGCGGACCGAAGAGACCCAGTACTTC
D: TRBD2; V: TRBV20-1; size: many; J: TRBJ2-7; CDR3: CSARGTDSGPSSYEQYF; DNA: TGCAGTGCTAGAGGAACAGATAGCGGGCCGAGCTCCTACGAGCAGTACTTC
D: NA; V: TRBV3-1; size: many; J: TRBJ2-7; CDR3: CASSQSAHEVSYEQYF; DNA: TGTGCCAGCAGCCAGTCGGCACACGAGGTATCCTACGAGCAGTACTTC
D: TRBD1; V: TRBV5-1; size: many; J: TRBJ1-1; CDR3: CASSSRTGDTEAFF; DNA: TGCGCCAGCAGTTCGCGGACAGGGGACACTGAAGCTTTCTTT
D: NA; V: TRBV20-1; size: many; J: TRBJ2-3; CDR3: CSAKSTDTQYF; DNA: TGCAGTGCCAAGAGCACAGATACGCAGTATTTT
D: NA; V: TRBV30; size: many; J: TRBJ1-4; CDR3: CAGGGGPTNEKLFF; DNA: TGTGCCGGGGGTGGGGGCCCAACTAATGAAAAACTGTTTTTT
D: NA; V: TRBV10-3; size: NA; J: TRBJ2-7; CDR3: CAPAEQYF; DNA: TGTGCCCCGGCGGAGCAGTACTTC
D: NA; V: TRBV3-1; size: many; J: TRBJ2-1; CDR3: CASSQGAYNEQFF; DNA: TGTGCCAGCAGCCAAGGGGCTTACAATGAGCAGTTCTTC
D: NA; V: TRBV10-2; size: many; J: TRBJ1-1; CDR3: CASRTGLFLNTEAFF; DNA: TGCGCCAGCAGGACAGGTCTGTTCCTGAACACTGAAGCTTTCTTT
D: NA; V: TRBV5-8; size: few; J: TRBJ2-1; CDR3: CASSLFTLNEQFF; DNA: TGTGCCAGCAGCTTGTTCACTCTTAATGAGCAGTTCTTC
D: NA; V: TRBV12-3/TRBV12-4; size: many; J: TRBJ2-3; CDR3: CASSLPLGRSDTQYF; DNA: TGTGCCAGCAGTTTACCACTAGGCCGGTCAGATACGCAGTATTTT
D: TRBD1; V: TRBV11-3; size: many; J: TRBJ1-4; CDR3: CASSLRQGSKDEKLFF; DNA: TGTGCCAGCAGCCTCCGACAGGGCTCTAAGGATGAAAAACTGTTTTTT
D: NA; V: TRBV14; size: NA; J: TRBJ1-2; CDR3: CASSLLGRGPSYGYTF; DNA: TGTGCCAGCAGCCTTCTAGGGAGGGGCCCTAGTTATGGCTACACCTTC